What follows is one T cell receptor (beta chain) and its context. Original data processing: Estimation of nucleated cell counts relied on the amplification of reference gene primers. Only in-frame clones appear in the TCRdb table, and some are missing; sequencing was by immunoSEQ multiplex PCR. V and J calls and clone size are copied from that table; D and trimming were computed from the DNA. Of some 150,000 clones detected, approximately 86% appear once; the ten largest clones hold less than 2%. The sample is drawn from a study of blood T cell repertoires in COVID-19. On the study more broadly: Nucleic acid was either cDNA or gDNA, and it came from T cells, B-cell-depleted T cells, or PBMCs.

Per germline, CDR1 SGHTA and CDR2 FQGNSA. The CDR3 is 15 amino acids. Between the trimmed V and J ends, which lost 5 bases and 4 bases, there was a span of 15 bases. This chain uses TRBV7-2 with TRBJ2-1; tentatively, D is TRBD1 (6 bases). Specimen: peripheral blood. The sequence was collected from a woman aged 60-75 years with acute or convalescent COVID-19. Here the CDR3 DNA reads TGTGCCAGCAGCGTCGGGACAAGGAGGTACAATGAGCAGTTCTTC. This encodes CASSVGTRRYNEQFF.